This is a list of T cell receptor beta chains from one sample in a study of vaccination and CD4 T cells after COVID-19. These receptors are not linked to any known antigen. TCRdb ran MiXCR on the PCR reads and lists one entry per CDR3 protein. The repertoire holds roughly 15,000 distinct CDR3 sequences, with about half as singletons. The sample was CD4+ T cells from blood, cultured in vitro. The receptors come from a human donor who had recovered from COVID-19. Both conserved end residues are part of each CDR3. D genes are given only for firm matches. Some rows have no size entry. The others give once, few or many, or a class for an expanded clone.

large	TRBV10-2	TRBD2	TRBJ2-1	CASSKAGGPDEQFF	TGCGCCAGCAGTAAAGCGGGGGGGCCGGATGAGCAGTTCTTC
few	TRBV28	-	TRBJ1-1	CASQQTGSSTEAFF	TGTGCCAGCCAGCAGACAGGTTCGAGCACTGAAGCTTTCTTT
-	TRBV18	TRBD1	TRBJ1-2	CASSQDRGNYGYTF	TGTGCCAGCTCACAAGACAGGGGGAACTATGGCTACACCTTC
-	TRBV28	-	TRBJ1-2	CASSLLAEAGYTF	TGTGCCAGCAGTTTGCTCGCGGAAGCTGGCTACACCTTC
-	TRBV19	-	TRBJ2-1	CASSPTRSSYNEQFF	TGTGCCAGTAGCCCAACTCGAAGCTCCTACAATGAGCAGTTCTTC
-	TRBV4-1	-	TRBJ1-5	CASSHGTDSNQPQHF	TGCGCCAGCAGCCACGGGACCGATAGCAATCAGCCCCAGCATTTT
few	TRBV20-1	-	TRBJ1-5	CSARSGRGGSNQPQHF	TGCAGTGCTAGATCGGGGAGGGGAGGCAGCAATCAGCCCCAGCATTTT
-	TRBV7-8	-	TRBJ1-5	CASSPLPRNQPQHF	TGTGCCAGCAGCCCCCTTCCGAGGAATCAGCCCCAGCATTTT
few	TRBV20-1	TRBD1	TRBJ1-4	CAWTGGSVGTNEKLFF	TGCGCGTGGACAGGGGGCTCGGTTGGTACTAATGAAAAACTGTTTTTT
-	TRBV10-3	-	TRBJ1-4	CAGGAGPLF	TGTGCCGGGGGGGCGGGCCCCCTTTTT
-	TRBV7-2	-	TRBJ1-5	CASSTYSNQPQHF	TGTGCCAGCAGCACATATAGCAATCAGCCCCAGCATTTT
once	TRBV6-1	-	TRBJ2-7	CASSPSRSYEQYF	TGTGCCAGCAGTCCTAGCCGGTCCTACGAGCAGTACTTC
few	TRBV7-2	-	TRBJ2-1	CASSSRAAGAYNEQFF	TGTGCCAGCAGCTCAAGGGCGGCAGGGGCCTACAATGAGCAGTTCTTC
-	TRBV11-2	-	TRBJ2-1	CASSLTSPYNEQFF	TGTGCCAGCAGCTTGACTAGTCCCTACAATGAGCAGTTCTTC
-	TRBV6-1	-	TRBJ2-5	CVSSGTGSGVTQYF	TGTGTCAGCAGTGGAACAGGGTCCGGTGTGACCCAGTACTTC
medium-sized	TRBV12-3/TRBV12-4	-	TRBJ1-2	CASSLLQGGGYTF	TGTGCCAGCAGTTTACTGCAGGGTGGTGGCTACACCTTC
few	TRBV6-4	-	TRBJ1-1	CASSDYSQGKAFF	TGTGCCAGCAGTGATTACTCCCAGGGGAAAGCTTTCTTT
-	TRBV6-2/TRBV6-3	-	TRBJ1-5	CASSSGQLNQPQHF	TGTGCCAGCAGTTCAGGACAGTTGAATCAGCCCCAGCATTTT
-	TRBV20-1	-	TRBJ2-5	CSARRGGSLETQYF	TGCAGTGCTAGACGGGGCGGAAGTCTAGAGACCCAGTACTTC
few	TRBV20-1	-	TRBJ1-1	CSALILDKGTEAFF	TGCAGTGCTCTAATTTTAGATAAGGGGACTGAAGCTTTCTTT
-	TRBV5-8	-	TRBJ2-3	CASSEGWGTDTQYF	TGTGCCAGCAGCGAGGGGTGGGGGACAGATACGCAGTATTTT
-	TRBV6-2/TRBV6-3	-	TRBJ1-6	CASTQTVRSPLHF	TGTGCCAGCACCCAGACAGTCCGTTCACCCCTCCACTTT
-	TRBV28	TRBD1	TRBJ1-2	CASSLGTGGMTF	TGTGCCAGCAGTCTCGGGACAGGTGGTATGACCTTC
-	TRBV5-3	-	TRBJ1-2	CASRGRNYGYTF	TGTGCCTCGAGGGGCAGAAACTATGGCTACACCTTC
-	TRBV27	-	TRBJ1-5	CASSSLGGGDQPQHF	TGTGCCAGCAGTTCCCTCGGCGGGGGCGATCAGCCCCAGCATTTT
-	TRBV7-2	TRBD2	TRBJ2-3	CASSLLGGGGGDTQYF	TGTGCCAGCAGCTTACTAGGCGGCGGGGGAGGGGATACGCAGTATTTT
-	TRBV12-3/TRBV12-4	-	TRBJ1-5	CASSPTGGNQPQHF	TGTGCCAGCAGTCCGACAGGAGGTAATCAGCCCCAGCATTTT
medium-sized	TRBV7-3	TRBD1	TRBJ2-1	CASSLSRDSYNEQFF	TGTGCCAGCAGCTTAAGCCGGGACAGCTACAATGAGCAGTTCTTC
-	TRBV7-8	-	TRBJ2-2	CASSPKGGSGELFF	TGTGCCAGCAGCCCAAAAGGGGGGTCCGGGGAGCTGTTTTTT
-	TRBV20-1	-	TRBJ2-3	CSARRMDSTGTQYF	TGCAGTGCTAGAAGGATGGACAGCACAGGTACGCAGTATTTT
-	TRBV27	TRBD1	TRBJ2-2	CASRTTGYGELFF	TGTGCCAGCAGGACGACAGGGTACGGGGAGCTGTTTTTT
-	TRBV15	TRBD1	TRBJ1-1	CATSVERTGGNTEAFF	TGTGCCACCAGCGTGGAAAGGACAGGGGGAAACACTGAAGCTTTCTTT
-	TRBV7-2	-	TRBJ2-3	CASSLNRDTQYF	TGTGCCAGCAGCCTGAATCGTGATACGCAGTATTTT
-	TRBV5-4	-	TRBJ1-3	CASMKDGGIGGNTIYF	TGTGCCAGCATGAAAGACGGGGGTATAGGAGGAAACACCATATATTTT
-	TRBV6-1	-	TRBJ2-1	CASGASGSSYNEQFF	TGTGCCAGCGGGGCAAGCGGAAGCTCCTACAATGAGCAGTTCTTC
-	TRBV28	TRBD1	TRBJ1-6	CASSLADRGNSPLHF	TGTGCCAGCAGTTTAGCGGACAGGGGTAATTCACCCCTCCACTTT
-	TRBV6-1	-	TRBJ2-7	CASSPPRGSYEQYF	TGTGCCAGCAGTCCCCCACGAGGTTCCTACGAGCAGTACTTC
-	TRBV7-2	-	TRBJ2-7	CASSSGSEQYF	TGTGCCAGCAGCTCAGGCAGCGAGCAGTACTTC
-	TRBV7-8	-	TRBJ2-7	CASSTDRNYEQYF	TGTGCCAGCAGCACCGACAGAAACTACGAGCAGTACTTC
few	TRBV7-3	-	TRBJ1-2	CASSDGVYGYTF	TGTGCCAGCAGCGACGGCGTCTATGGCTACACCTTC
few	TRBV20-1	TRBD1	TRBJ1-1	CSASTGTVNTEAFF	TGCAGTGCTAGCACCGGGACAGTCAACACTGAAGCTTTCTTT
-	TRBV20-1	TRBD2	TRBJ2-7	CSANSGGAYEQYF	TGCAGTGCAAATAGCGGGGGGGCGTACGAGCAGTACTTC
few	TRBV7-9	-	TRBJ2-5	CATLLTGAGETQYF	TGTGCCACCCTCCTAACAGGGGCGGGGGAGACCCAGTACTTC
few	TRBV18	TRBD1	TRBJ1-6	CASSIRTGAYNSPLHF	TGTGCCAGCTCCATACGGACAGGAGCTTATAATTCACCCCTCCACTTT
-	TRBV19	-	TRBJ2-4	CATRVGLGSLNIQYF	TGTGCCACCCGAGTGGGGTTGGGCTCATTGAACATTCAGTACTTC
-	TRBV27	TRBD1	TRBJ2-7	CASSPDRVSSYEQYF	TGTGCCAGCAGCCCGGACAGGGTCTCCTCCTACGAGCAGTACTTC
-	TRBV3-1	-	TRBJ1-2	CASSQDLRGYTF	TGTGCCAGCAGCCAAGATCTGCGTGGCTACACCTTC
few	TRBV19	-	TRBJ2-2	CASRGEPANTGELFF	TGTGCCAGTAGGGGGGAACCGGCCAACACCGGGGAGCTGTTTTTT
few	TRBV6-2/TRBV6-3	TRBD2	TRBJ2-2	CASRLAGVNTGELFF	TGTGCCAGCAGGCTAGCGGGGGTTAACACCGGGGAGCTGTTTTTT
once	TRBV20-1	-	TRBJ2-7	CSAIRLHEQYF	TGCAGTGCTATAAGGCTCCACGAGCAGTACTTC
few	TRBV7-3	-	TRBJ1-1	CASSLRPTSTEAFF	TGTGCCAGCAGCTTAAGGCCTACTTCCACTGAAGCTTTCTTT
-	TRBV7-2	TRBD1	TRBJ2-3	CASSKTGGVGTDTQYF	TGTGCCAGCAGCAAGACAGGGGGCGTAGGCACAGATACGCAGTATTTT
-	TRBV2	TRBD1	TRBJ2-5	CATKQTGEETQYF	TGTGCCACCAAACAAACAGGGGAAGAGACCCAGTACTTC